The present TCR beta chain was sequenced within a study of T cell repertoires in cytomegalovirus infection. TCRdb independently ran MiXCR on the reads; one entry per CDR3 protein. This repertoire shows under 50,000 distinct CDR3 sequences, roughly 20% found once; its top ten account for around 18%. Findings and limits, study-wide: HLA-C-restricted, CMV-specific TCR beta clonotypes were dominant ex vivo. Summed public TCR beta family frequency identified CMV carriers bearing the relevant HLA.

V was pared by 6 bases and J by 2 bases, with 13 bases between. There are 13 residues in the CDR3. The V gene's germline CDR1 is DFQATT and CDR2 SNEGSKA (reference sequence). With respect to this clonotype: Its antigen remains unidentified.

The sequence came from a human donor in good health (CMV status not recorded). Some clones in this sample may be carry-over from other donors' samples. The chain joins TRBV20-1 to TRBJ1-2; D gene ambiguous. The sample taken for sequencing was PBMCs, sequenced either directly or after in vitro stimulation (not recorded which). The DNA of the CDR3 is TGCAGTGCGCCGACCACGCCCAACTATGGCTACACCTTC. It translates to CSAPTTPNYGYTF.